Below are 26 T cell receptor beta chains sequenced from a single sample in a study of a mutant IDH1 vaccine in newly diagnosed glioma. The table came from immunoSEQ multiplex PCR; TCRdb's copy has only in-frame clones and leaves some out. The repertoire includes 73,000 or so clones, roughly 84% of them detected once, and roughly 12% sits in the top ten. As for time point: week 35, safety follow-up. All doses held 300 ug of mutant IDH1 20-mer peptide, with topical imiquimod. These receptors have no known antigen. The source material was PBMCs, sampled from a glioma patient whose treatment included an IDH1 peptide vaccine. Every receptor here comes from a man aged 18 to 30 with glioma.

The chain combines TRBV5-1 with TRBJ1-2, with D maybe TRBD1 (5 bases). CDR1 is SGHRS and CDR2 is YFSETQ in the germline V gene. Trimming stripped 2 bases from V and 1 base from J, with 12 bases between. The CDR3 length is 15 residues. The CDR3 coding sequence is TGCGCCAGCAGCTTAGGACACCTTTTTAACTATGGCTACACCTTC. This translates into CASSLGHLFNYGYTF.

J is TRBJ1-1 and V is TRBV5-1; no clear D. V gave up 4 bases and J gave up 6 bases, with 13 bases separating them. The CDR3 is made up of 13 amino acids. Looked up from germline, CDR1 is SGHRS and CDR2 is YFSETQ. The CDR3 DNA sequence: TGCGCCAGCAGCCTTGTTACGGGATCTGAAGCTTTCTTT. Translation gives CASSLVTGSEAFF.

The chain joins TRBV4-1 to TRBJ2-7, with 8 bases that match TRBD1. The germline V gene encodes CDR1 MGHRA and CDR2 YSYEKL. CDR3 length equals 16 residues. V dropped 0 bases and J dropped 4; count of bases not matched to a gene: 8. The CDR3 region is CASSQDLGTGFYEQYF. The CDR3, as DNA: TGCGCCAGCAGCCAAGACCTTGGGACAGGATTTTACGAGCAGTACTTC.

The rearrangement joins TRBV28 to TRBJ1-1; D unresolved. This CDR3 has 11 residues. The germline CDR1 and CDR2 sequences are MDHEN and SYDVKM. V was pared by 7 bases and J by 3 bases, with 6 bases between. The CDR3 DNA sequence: TGTGCCAGCATGGTTTACACTGAAGCTTTCTTT. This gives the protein CASMVYTEAFF.

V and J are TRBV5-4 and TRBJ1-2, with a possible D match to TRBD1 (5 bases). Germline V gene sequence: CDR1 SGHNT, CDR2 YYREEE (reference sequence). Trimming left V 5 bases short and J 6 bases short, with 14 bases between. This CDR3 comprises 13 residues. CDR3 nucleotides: TGTGCCAGCAGTAGGGACCCTCGGCATGGCTACACCTTC. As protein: CASSRDPRHGYTF.

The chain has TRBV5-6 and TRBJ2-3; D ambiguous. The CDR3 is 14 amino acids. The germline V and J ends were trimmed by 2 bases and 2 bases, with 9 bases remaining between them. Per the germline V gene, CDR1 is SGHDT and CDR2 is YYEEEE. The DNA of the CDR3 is TGTGCCAGCAGCTTCCCTCGGCTCACAGATACGCAGTATTTT. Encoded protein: CASSFPRLTDTQYF.

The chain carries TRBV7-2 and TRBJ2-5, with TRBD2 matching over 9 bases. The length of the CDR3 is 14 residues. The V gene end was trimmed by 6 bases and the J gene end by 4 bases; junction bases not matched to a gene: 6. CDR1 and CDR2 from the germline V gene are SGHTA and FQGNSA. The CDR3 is CASRRLAAGETQYF. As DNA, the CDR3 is TGTGCCAGCAGACGACTAGCGGCGGGAGAGACCCAGTACTTC.

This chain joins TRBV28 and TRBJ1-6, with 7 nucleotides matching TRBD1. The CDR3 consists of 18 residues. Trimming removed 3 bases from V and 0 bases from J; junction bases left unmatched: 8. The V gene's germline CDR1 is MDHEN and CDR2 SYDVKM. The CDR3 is CASSLRTGVSSYNSPLHF. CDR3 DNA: TGTGCCAGCAGTTTGCGGACAGGAGTCAGCTCCTATAATTCACCCCTCCACTTT.

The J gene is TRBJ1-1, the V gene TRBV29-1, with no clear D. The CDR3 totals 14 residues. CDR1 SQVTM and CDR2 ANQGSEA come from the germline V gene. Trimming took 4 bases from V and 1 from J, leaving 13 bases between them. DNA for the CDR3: TGCAGCGTTGTAGGGCGAGCCGCGAACACTGAAGCTTTCTTT. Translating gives CSVVGRAANTEAFF. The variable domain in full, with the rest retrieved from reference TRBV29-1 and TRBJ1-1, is SAVISQKPSRDICQRGTSLTIQCQVDSQVTMMFWYRQQPGQSLTLIATANQGSEATYESGFVIDKFPISRPNLTFSTLTVSNMSPEDSSIYLCSVVGRAANTEAFFGQGTRLTVV.

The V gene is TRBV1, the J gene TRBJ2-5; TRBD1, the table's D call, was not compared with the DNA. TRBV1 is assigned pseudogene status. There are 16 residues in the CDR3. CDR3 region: CTSSQIRQGARETQYF. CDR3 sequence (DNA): TGCACCAGCAGCCAAATCCGACAGGGGGCGAGGGAGACCCAGTACTTC.

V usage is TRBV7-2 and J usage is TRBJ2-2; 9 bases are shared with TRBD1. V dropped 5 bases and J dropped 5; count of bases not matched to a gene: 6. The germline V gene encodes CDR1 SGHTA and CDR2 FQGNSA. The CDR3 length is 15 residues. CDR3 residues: CASSRDRVGTGELFF. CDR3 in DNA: TGTGCCAGCAGCCGGGACAGGGTAGGGACCGGGGAGCTGTTTTTT.

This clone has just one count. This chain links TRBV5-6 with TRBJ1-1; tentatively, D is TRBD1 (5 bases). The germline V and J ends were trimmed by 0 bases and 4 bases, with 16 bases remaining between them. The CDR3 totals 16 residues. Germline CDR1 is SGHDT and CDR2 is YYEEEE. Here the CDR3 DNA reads TGTGCCAGCAGCTTGGGCGGGGCAGTAAGTCTCACTGAAGCTTTCTTT. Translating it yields CASSLGGAVSLTEAFF.

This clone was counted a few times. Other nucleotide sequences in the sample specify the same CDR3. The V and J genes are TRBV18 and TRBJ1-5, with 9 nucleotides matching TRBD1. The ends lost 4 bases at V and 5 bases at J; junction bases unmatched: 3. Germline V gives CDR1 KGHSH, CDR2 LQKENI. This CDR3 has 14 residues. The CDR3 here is CASSLTGGDQPQHF. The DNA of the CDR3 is TGTGCCAGCTCACTAACAGGGGGCGATCAGCCCCAGCATTTT.

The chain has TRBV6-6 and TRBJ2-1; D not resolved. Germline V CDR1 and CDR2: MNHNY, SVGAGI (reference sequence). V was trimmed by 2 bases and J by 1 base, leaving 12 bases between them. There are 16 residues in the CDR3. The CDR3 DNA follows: TGTGCCAGCAGTTACCTTCGAGGTTCTTCCTACAATGAGCAGTTCTTC. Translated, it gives CASSYLRGSSYNEQFF.

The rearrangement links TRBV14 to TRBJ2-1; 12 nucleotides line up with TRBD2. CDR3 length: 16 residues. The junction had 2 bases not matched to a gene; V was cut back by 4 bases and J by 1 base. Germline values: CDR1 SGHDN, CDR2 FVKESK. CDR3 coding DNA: TGTGCCAGCAGCCTCGGGACTAGCGGGTCCTACAATGAGCAGTTCTTC. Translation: CASSLGTSGSYNEQFF.

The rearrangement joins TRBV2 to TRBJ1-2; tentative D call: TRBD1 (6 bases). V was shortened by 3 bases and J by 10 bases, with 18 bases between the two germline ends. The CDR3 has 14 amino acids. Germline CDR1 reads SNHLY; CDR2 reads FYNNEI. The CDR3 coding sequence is TGTGCCAGCAGTGAGGGTTCGGGGGGGCTCCTCTACACCTTC. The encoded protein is CASSEGSGGLLYTF.

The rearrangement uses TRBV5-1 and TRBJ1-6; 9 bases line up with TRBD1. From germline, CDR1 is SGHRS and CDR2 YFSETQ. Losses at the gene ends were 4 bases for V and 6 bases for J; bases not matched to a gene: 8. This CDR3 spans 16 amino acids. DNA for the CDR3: TGCGCCAGCAGCAGGACCCCGGGACAGGGTAATTCACCCCTCCACTTT. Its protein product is CASSRTPGQGNSPLHF.

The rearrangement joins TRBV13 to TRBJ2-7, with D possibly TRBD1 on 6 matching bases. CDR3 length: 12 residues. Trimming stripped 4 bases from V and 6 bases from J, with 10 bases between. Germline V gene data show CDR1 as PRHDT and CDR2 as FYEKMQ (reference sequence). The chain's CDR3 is CASSSIRGEQYF. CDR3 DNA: TGTGCCAGCAGCTCGATCAGGGGCGAGCAGTACTTC.

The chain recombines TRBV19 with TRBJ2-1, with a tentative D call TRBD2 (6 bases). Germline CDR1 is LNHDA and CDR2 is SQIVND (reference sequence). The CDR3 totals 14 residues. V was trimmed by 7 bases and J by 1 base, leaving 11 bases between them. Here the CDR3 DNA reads TGTGCCAGTAAGGCTAGCGAATCCTACAATGAGCAGTTCTTC. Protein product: CASKASESYNEQFF.

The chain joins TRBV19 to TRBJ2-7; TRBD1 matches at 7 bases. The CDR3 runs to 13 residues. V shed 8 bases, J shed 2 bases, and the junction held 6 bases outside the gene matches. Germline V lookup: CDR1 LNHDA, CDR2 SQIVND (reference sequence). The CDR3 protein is CASARDSAYEQYF. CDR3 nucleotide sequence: TGTGCCAGTGCCCGGGACAGCGCCTACGAGCAGTACTTC.

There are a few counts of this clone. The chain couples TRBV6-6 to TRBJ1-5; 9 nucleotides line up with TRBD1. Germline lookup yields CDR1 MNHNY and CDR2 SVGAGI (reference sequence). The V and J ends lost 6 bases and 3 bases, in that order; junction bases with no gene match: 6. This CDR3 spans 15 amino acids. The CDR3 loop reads CASSRTGADNQPQHF. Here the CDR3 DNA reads TGTGCCAGCAGCCGGACAGGGGCCGACAATCAGCCCCAGCATTTT.

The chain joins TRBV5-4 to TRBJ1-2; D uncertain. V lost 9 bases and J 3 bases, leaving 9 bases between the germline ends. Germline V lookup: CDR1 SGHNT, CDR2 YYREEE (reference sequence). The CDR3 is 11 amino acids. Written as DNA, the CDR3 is TGTGCCATCCGTGGGGACTATGGCTACACCTTC. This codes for CAIRGDYGYTF.

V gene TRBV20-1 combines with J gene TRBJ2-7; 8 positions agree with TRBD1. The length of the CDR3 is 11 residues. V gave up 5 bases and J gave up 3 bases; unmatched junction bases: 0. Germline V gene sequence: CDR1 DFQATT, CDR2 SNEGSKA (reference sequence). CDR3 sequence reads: CSADRGYEQYF. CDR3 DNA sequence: TGCAGTGCTGACAGGGGCTACGAGCAGTACTTC.

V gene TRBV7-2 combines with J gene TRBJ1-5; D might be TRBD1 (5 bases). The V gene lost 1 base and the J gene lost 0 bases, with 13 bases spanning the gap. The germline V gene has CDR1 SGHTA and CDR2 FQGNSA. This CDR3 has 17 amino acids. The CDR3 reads CASSLGQGVYSNQPQHF. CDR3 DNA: TGTGCCAGCAGCTTAGGACAAGGGGTTTATAGCAATCAGCCCCAGCATTTT.

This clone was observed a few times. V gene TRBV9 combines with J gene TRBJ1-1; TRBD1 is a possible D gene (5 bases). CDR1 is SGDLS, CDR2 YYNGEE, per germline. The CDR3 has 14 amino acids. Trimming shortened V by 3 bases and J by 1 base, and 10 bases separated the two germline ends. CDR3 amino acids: CASSAGGGNTEAFF. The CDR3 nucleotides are TGTGCCAGCAGCGCCGGGGGTGGGAACACTGAAGCTTTCTTT.

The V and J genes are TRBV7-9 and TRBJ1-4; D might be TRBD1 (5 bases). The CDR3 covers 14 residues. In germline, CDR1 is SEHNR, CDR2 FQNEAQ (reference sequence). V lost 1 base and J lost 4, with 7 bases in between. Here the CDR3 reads CASSLGGFNEKLFF. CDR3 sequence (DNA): TGTGCCAGCAGCTTAGGGGGGTTTAATGAAAAACTGTTTTTT.